The 18 T cell receptor beta chains below come from one sample, sequenced in a study of T cells after yellow fever vaccination. Via MiXCR, TCRdb re-called the 5' RACE reads, giving one row per CDR3 protein. The sample contains roughly 400,000 distinct CDR3 sequences, about 17% of which appear only once. The specimen comprised PBMCs, sampled before the yellow fever booster vaccination. These receptor sequences come from a man aged 18 to 29 who received the YFV17D yellow fever vaccine.

This clonotype was picked up a small number of times. The V call is TRBV28, the J call TRBJ1-1; D is unresolved. Trimming took 5 bases from V and 11 from J, leaving 12 bases between them. This CDR3 comprises 11 residues. The germline V gene has CDR1 MDHEN and CDR2 SYDVKM. CDR3 coding DNA: TGTGCCAGCAGTCCGAAGAGGGAGGCTTTCTTT. Translated: CASSPKREAFF. The complete variable domain, with remaining parts taken from reference TRBV28 and TRBJ1-1, reads DVKVTQSSRYLVKRTGEKVFLECVQDMDHENMFWYRQDPGLGLRLIYFSYDVKMKEKGDIPEGYSVSREKKERFSLILESASTNQTSMYLCASSPKREAFFGQGTRLTVV.

The chain carries TRBV24-1 and TRBJ2-5; a weak D match, TRBD1 (5 bases). The V end lost 3 bases, the J end lost 2 bases, and 6 bases lay between the germline ends. In germline, CDR1 is KGHDR, CDR2 SFDVKD. This CDR3 comprises 13 residues. The CDR3 DNA is TGTGCCACCAGTGATGGGGCGCAAGAGACCCAGTACTTC. The encoded protein is CATSDGAQETQYF.

This rearrangement joins TRBV25-1 to TRBJ1-1, with D hard to call. V shed 0 bases and J shed 1 base, with 12 bases lying between them. The CDR3 runs 16 residues. CDR1 and CDR2 from the germline V gene are MGHDK and SYGVNS. CDR3 nucleotides: TGTGCCAGCAGTGAATACCTCACCGACAAGAACACTGAAGCTTTCTTT. This encodes CASSEYLTDKNTEAFF. The full variable domain, in which reference TRBV25-1 and TRBJ1-1 provide the parts outside the CDR3, is EADIYQTPRYLVIGTGKKITLECSQTMGHDKMYWYQQDPGMELHLIHYSYGVNSTEKGDLSSESTVSRIRTEHFPLTLESARPSHTSQYLCASSEYLTDKNTEAFFGQGTRLTVV.

The rearrangement links TRBV7-2 to TRBJ2-7, with D possibly matching TRBD2 (6 bases). Between the trimmed V and J ends, which lost 6 bases and 0 bases, there was a span of 15 bases. CDR3 length: 15 residues. Germline CDR1 SGHTA, CDR2 FQGNSA. The CDR3 nucleotides read TGTGCCAGCAGGACGGCGGCTAGCGTCTCCTACGAGCAGTACTTC. Protein: CASRTAASVSYEQYF.

This clonotype was picked up a small number of times. The rearrangement joins TRBV7-3 to TRBJ2-5; the D gene is possibly TRBD2 (6 bases). The CDR3 totals 13 residues. Germline V lookup: CDR1 SGHTA, CDR2 FQGTGA. V was shortened by 5 bases and J by 7 bases, with 14 bases between the two germline ends. The CDR3 DNA is TGTGCCAGCAGCGCGGACGGGGGTGGGACCCAGTACTTC. As protein: CASSADGGGTQYF. Full variable domain (outside the CDR3, taken from reference TRBV7-3 and TRBJ2-5): GAGVSQTPSNKVTEKGKYVELRCDPISGHTALYWYRQSLGQGPEFLIYFQGTGAADDSGLPNDRFFAVRPEGSVSTLKIQRTERGDSAVYLCASSADGGGTQYFGPGTRLLVL.

The CDR3 protein is CATRDVGGVYNEQFF. CDR3 in DNA: TGTGCCACCAGAGACGTTGGAGGAGTTTACAATGAGCAGTTCTTC. V and J are TRBV24-1 and TRBJ2-1, with a possible D match to TRBD2 (5 bases). Trimming shortened V by 7 bases and J by 4 bases, and 16 bases separated the two germline ends. CDR1 and CDR2 (germline): KGHDR, SFDVKD. CDR3 size: 15 residues.

This chain uses TRBV29-1 with TRBJ2-1; D may be TRBD2 (6 bases). This CDR3 has 13 residues. Deletions cut 4 bases from V and 10 bases from J, with 17 bases between. Germline V gene lookup returns CDR1 SQVTM and CDR2 ANQGSEA. DNA for the CDR3: TGCAGCGTTGCCCCACGGAGGGCGGGGGAGCAGTTCTTC. It is translated as CSVAPRRAGEQFF.

The chain combines TRBV5-6 with TRBJ1-1; the D is unclear. This CDR3 spans 13 amino acids. Per germline, CDR1 SGHDT and CDR2 YYEEEE. V was pared by 0 bases and J by 4 bases, with 7 bases between. CDR3 in amino acids: CASSLDSSTEAFF. The CDR3 DNA reads TGTGCCAGCAGCTTGGATTCCAGCACTGAAGCTTTCTTT.

The table lists this clonotype with a few counts. The V and J genes are TRBV7-9 and TRBJ2-7, with D perhaps matching TRBD2 (5 bases). CDR3 length equals 12 residues. Germline V gene data show CDR1 as SEHNR and CDR2 as FQNEAQ (reference sequence). V lost 4 bases and J 3 bases, leaving 7 bases between the germline ends. CDR3 protein: CASSSGVYEQYF. As DNA, the CDR3 is TGTGCCAGCAGCTCCGGGGTCTACGAGCAGTACTTC.

A few counts support this clonotype. This chain joins TRBV6-6 and TRBJ1-2; D is unclear. This CDR3 is 12 amino acids long. Germline values: CDR1 MNHNY, CDR2 SVGAGI (reference sequence). With 2 bases removed from V and 5 bases from J, the gap between germline ends came to 6 bases. The CDR3 DNA reads as TGTGCCAGCAGTTACGCAGAGTATGGCTACACCTTC. Amino acids: CASSYAEYGYTF.

This clonotype has at least ten counts. This rearrangement joins TRBV20-1 to TRBJ2-4, with 9 bases aligning to TRBD2. This CDR3 region has 14 residues. The trim removed 4 bases at V and 7 bases at J, leaving 8 bases unmatched. In germline, CDR1 is DFQATT, CDR2 SNEGSKA (reference sequence). The CDR3 reads CSAKTSGDRNIQYF. The CDR3 DNA follows: TGCAGTGCTAAGACTAGCGGTGACAGGAACATTCAGTACTTC.

A few counts support this clonotype. The chain is built from TRBV7-2 and TRBJ2-5; the D is unclear. The V and J ends lost 3 bases and 4 bases respectively, with 12 bases between them. The CDR3 contains 14 residues. Germline CDR1 reads SGHTA; CDR2 reads FQGNSA. The CDR3 nucleotides are TGTGCCAGCAGCTTTGGTAACTTCCGAGAGACCCAGTACTTC. It codes for CASSFGNFRETQYF.

The chain uses TRBV27 and TRBJ1-2; D may be TRBD1 (5 bases). The V gene lost 4 bases and the J gene lost 3 bases, with 12 bases spanning the gap. Germline loops: CDR1 MNHEY, CDR2 SMNVEV (reference sequence). There are 14 residues in the CDR3. The chain's CDR3 is CASSSLQGYYGYTF. CDR3 sequence (DNA): TGTGCCAGCAGTTCACTTCAGGGCTACTATGGCTACACCTTC.

This clonotype was found a few times. The gene calls are TRBV6-5 and TRBJ2-2, with D possibly being TRBD2 (5 bases). V dropped 2 bases and J dropped 7 bases, with 11 bases sitting between them. The CDR3 extends over 14 amino acids. Germline V gene sequence: CDR1 MNHEY, CDR2 SVGAGI. The CDR3 is CASSYGEGNGELFF. The CDR3 nucleotides read TGTGCCAGCAGTTACGGAGAGGGTAACGGGGAGCTGTTTTTT.

In its sample, this clonotype was seen many times. The J gene is TRBJ2-2, the V gene TRBV5-5; 8 nucleotides agree with TRBD1. V dropped 1 base and J dropped 5; count of bases not matched to a gene: 7. The CDR3 has 16 amino acids. Germline V lookup: CDR1 SGHKS, CDR2 YYEKEE (reference sequence). The CDR3 nucleotides are TGTGCCAGCAGCTTGCCAGGACAGGGTGGAACCGGGGAGCTGTTTTTT. Translation gives CASSLPGQGGTGELFF.

The J gene is TRBJ2-1, the V gene TRBV27; D is tentatively TRBD1 or TRBD2 (5 bases each). CDR1 is MNHEY and CDR2 is SMNVEV in the germline V gene (reference sequence). The germline V and J ends were trimmed by 5 bases and 2 bases, with 10 bases remaining between them. The CDR3 is 14 amino acids. This CDR3 reads CASSPGPTYNEQFF. CDR3 nucleotide sequence: TGTGCCAGCAGTCCGGGGCCTACCTACAATGAGCAGTTCTTC.

This clonotype was observed a handful of times. V is TRBV6-6 and J is TRBJ1-2, with D possibly matching TRBD1 (6 bases). V was clipped by 2 bases and J by 5 bases, with 15 bases between them. Germline V lookup: CDR1 MNHNY, CDR2 SVGAGI (reference sequence). The CDR3 spans 15 residues. This CDR3 is CASSYVTRGRYGYTF. DNA of the CDR3: TGTGCCAGCAGTTACGTTACCAGGGGTCGTTATGGCTACACCTTC.

This clonotype has a handful of counts. This chain joins TRBV5-1 and TRBJ1-1, with D uncertain. Trimming left V 3 bases short and J 8 bases short, with 11 bases between. This CDR3 has 12 residues. The germline CDR1 and CDR2 sequences are SGHRS and YFSETQ. The CDR3 reads CASSSHADEAFF. The DNA for the CDR3 is TGCGCCAGCAGCTCCCACGCAGACGAAGCTTTCTTT.